The 2 T cell receptor beta chains reported below all come from one sample, sequenced in a study of CD8 T cells in Susac syndrome. Random hexamers were used to reverse transcribe roughly 0.45 to 1 ug of RNA. TCRdb reprocessed the immunoSEQ multiplex PCR reads with MiXCR, giving one entry per CDR3 protein. This sample yields some 180,000 distinct CDR3 sequences, of which roughly 94% are seen a single time; approximately 0.099% belongs to the top ten. The material sequenced was CD4+ T cells from PBMCs. The receptors derive from a human donor with Susac syndrome.

This chain uses TRBV28 with TRBJ1-1; 8 positions agree with TRBD1. Trimming cost V 4 bases and J 5 bases; bases outside gene matches: 3. The germline gives CDR1 MDHEN, CDR2 SYDVKM. This CDR3 region has 13 residues. CDR3 in amino acids: CASSSDRVTEAFF. The CDR3 DNA reads as TGTGCCAGCAGTTCGGACAGGGTTACTGAAGCTTTCTTT.

This chain joins TRBV20-1 and TRBJ1-5; no reliable D call. Trimming stripped 2 bases from V and 7 bases from J, with 12 bases between. This CDR3 has 13 amino acids. Germline CDR1 reads DFQATT; CDR2 reads SNEGSKA (reference sequence). The CDR3 nucleotides are TGCAGTGCTAGATCCGGGGTCTACCAGCCCCAGCATTTT. Its translation is CSARSGVYQPQHF.